This is a list of T cell receptor beta chains from one sample in a study of response to subunit inactivated influenza vaccine. TCRdb processed the RT-PCR reads anew with MiXCR; each CDR3 protein has one entry. The sample shows roughly 700,000 distinct CDR3 sequences, 15% to 19% of them seen only once. The sample here was PBMCs from blood, taken about 13 days after vaccination. The receptor set was obtained from a man aged 45 to 65 who received an inactivated influenza vaccine. Both conserved end residues are part of each CDR3. Each record gives: V gene, J gene, CDR3 protein.

V gene: TRBV7-9; J gene: TRBJ2-3; CDR3 protein: CASSLLAGAKITDTQYF
V gene: TRBV7-2; J gene: TRBJ2-7; CDR3 protein: CASSFITEVREQYF
V gene: TRBV12-3/TRBV12-4; J gene: TRBJ1-6; CDR3 protein: CASSPETGYSPLHF
V gene: TRBV20-1; J gene: TRBJ2-1; CDR3 protein: CSARDSGRAIRYNEQFF
V gene: TRBV12-3/TRBV12-4; J gene: TRBJ1-3; CDR3 protein: CASSLFALAGNTIYF
V gene: TRBV20-1; J gene: TRBJ2-1; CDR3 protein: CSPRGASNNEQFF
V gene: TRBV5-6; J gene: TRBJ2-1; CDR3 protein: CASARGLATDEQFF
V gene: TRBV5-1; J gene: TRBJ2-7; CDR3 protein: CASTVGGTYEQDF
V gene: TRBV24-1; J gene: TRBJ2-1; CDR3 protein: CATSDLIGTMQFF
V gene: TRBV24-1; J gene: TRBJ2-1; CDR3 protein: CATSTGYNEQFF
V gene: TRBV20-1; J gene: TRBJ2-7; CDR3 protein: CSAVQILEGEQYF
V gene: TRBV3-1; J gene: TRBJ2-5; CDR3 protein: CASSYYGTSKETQYF
V gene: TRBV19; J gene: TRBJ2-2; CDR3 protein: CASSRPASMTGELFF
V gene: TRBV5-6; J gene: TRBJ2-3; CDR3 protein: CASSFRGTGGTTQYF
V gene: TRBV6-1; J gene: TRBJ1-5; CDR3 protein: CASRDGQKTQPQHF
V gene: TRBV7-9; J gene: TRBJ2-5; CDR3 protein: CASSRQRGGPETQYF
V gene: TRBV6-6; J gene: TRBJ1-1; CDR3 protein: CASMISKATEAFF
V gene: TRBV3-1; J gene: TRBJ2-4; CDR3 protein: CASSQRDGKNIQYF
V gene: TRBV20-1; J gene: TRBJ2-5; CDR3 protein: CSAELRGSSAQETQYF
V gene: TRBV6-2/TRBV6-3; J gene: TRBJ1-1; CDR3 protein: CASSYSGGSTEAFF
V gene: TRBV21-1; J gene: TRBJ2-1; CDR3 protein: CASTRGQGNYNEQFF
V gene: TRBV6-5; J gene: TRBJ1-2; CDR3 protein: CASSYSASRGVNYGYTF
V gene: TRBV20-1; J gene: TRBJ2-1; CDR3 protein: CSARGGTGSYNEQFF
V gene: TRBV7-2; J gene: TRBJ2-7; CDR3 protein: CASSLSGRNEQYF
V gene: TRBV4-2; J gene: TRBJ2-7; CDR3 protein: CASSQDLLRSSYEQYF
V gene: TRBV12-5; J gene: TRBJ1-1; CDR3 protein: CASGPGLNTEAFF
V gene: TRBV7-9; J gene: TRBJ2-7; CDR3 protein: CASSLAGVATYEQYF
V gene: TRBV7-9; J gene: TRBJ2-3; CDR3 protein: CASSSTSGSGTDTQYF
V gene: TRBV2; J gene: TRBJ2-7; CDR3 protein: CASSPGPQGNYEQYF
V gene: TRBV20-1; J gene: TRBJ1-1; CDR3 protein: CSAPRTGTEAFF
V gene: TRBV7-2; J gene: TRBJ2-1; CDR3 protein: CASKPDRANYNEQFF
V gene: TRBV10-3; J gene: TRBJ2-5; CDR3 protein: CAISDQPPRETQYF
V gene: TRBV7-2; J gene: TRBJ1-4; CDR3 protein: CASSLRGGDREYEKLFF
V gene: TRBV29-1; J gene: TRBJ1-3; CDR3 protein: CSGTAHSGNTIYF
V gene: TRBV6-1; J gene: TRBJ1-1; CDR3 protein: CASSPRRWGDTEAFF
V gene: TRBV24-1; J gene: TRBJ2-5; CDR3 protein: CATSDTRRAENQETQYF
V gene: TRBV24-1; J gene: TRBJ2-2; CDR3 protein: CATSSTGRGNTGELFF
V gene: TRBV19; J gene: TRBJ2-1; CDR3 protein: CASSIGLSSYNEQFF
V gene: TRBV12-3/TRBV12-4; J gene: TRBJ1-6; CDR3 protein: CASSLWVRWKGNISYNSPLHF
V gene: TRBV6-1; J gene: TRBJ2-7; CDR3 protein: CASSQTGSDEQYF
V gene: TRBV5-5; J gene: TRBJ1-1; CDR3 protein: CASSQQGRRTEAFF
V gene: TRBV20-1; J gene: TRBJ2-1; CDR3 protein: CSAREWDNSYSYNEQFF
V gene: TRBV12-3/TRBV12-4; J gene: TRBJ2-1; CDR3 protein: CASSFQLSGGKYNEQFF
V gene: TRBV6-1; J gene: TRBJ1-4; CDR3 protein: CASSPRGQGDEKLFF
V gene: TRBV7-8; J gene: TRBJ2-1; CDR3 protein: CASSSQWAEQFF
V gene: TRBV29-1; J gene: TRBJ2-5; CDR3 protein: CSAKTHPQETQYF
V gene: TRBV14; J gene: TRBJ2-2; CDR3 protein: CASSQERKNTGELFF
V gene: TRBV21-1; J gene: TRBJ2-2; CDR3 protein: CASSKARNTGELFF